The sequence of this T cell receptor (beta chain) was determined in a study of shared clonotypes between healthy human individuals (dated by TCRdb to between 2020 and 2021). About the investigation overall: Two women and three men aged 18 to 49 years were included in the cohort. The study deeply sequenced blood TCR repertoires of several healthy adults to estimate repertoire size and the extent of clonotype sharing between individuals. For each donor, CD4 naive and CD4 memory were each given three plates, CD8 naive was given two plates, and CD8 memory was given one plate. Different laboratories and diverse techniques were used to prepare libraries and sequence TCR repertoires, to increase sequencing depth and limit assay-specific biases. Per donor, leukapheresis produced somewhere between about 0.85 and 9.5 billion PBMCs.

Beyond this particular receptor, the publication reports: Approximately 5% of naive CD4, 3% to 4% of naive CD8, about 2.4% of memory CD4, and about 0.4% of memory CD8 clonotypes were shared across a few donors. Sampling was limited to blood, and TCR repertoires in tissue likely differ from TCR repertoires in blood. Pairwise subsampling led to the expectation that sequencing depth would affect the degree of clonotype sharing among donors. The genetic and exposure-history diversity represented was limited by the small number of donors. Even with the large sequencing depth, rarefaction of the sorted-subset datasets indicated that sequencing was incomplete. Naive subsets generally had larger estimated clonotype richness than memory subsets. Compared with non-shared clonotypes, clonotypes shared by all four sorted-subset donors had higher generation probabilities.

A note on this clone: Its antigen remains undetermined. No base quality information exists; no much larger clone differs at one position.

Using the deep immunoSEQ assay, multiplex PCR amplified TCR CDR3 regions from genomic DNA. Genomic DNA extracted from each cell subset was distributed evenly over all wells of several immunoSEQ 96-well plates, and each plate served as one replicate. For sorted subsets, each replicate PCR was loaded with 200 ng genomic DNA, equivalent to 30,000 to 35,000 T cell genomes. Purified libraries were quantified with a Qubit 3.0 fluorometer, sized on a Bioanalyzer 2100, and re-quantified with the KAPA Library Quantification kit. A separate single-read 150-cycle Illumina NextSeq 550 flow cell was used to sequence each immunoSEQ 96-well plate. The source study handled its data this way. The immunoSEQ output contained only junctional sequences without quality scores, so filtering could not match that applied to full-length reads. Sequences were annotated with PyIR, a Python wrapper for IgBLAST v1.9, using IMGT germline references to assign V/J genes and CDR3. Reads were filtered out if the reads had weak V/J assignments (E-value above 1e-6), no CDR3, stop codons, out-of-frame junctions, or ambiguous translated residues. V3J clonotypes were defined as sequences sharing the same inferred V gene, J gene, and CDR3 amino acid sequence. Percentage overlap between repertoires was computed as shared unique clonotypes divided by the size of the smaller repertoire. RTK rarefaction, the Chao1 estimator, and Recon v2.1 estimates of unobserved clonotypes were used to assess repertoire richness. For all TCRbeta clonotypes obtained by the gDNA method from four donors, generation probabilities were computed with OLGA. This is the immuneACCESS table as TCRdb keeps it, with only in-frame sequences that have V and J called. A part of the clones is gone; compared with another copy, unresolved V genes explain less than half, and the rest is unexplained. The DNA gave D and trimming, while V, J and clone size come from that table. This sample gives 780,000 or so clones in total; over 60% of them show up just once. Of the sample, under 2% is held by the ten largest clones.

CDR3 length: 15 amino acids, cysteine to phenylalanine. The entry retains the CDR3 DNA only, 45 bases that are in frame from base 1. The germline ends are 14 bases apart after V is trimmed by 4 bases and J by 1 base. Looking up the germline V gene yields CDR1 SGHRS and CDR2 YFSETQ. Healthy HIV-negative adults with no recently reported acute infections or vaccinations were included as donors. Every donor was a Caucasian adult residing in Nashville, Tennessee, USA. CD4+ T cells were enriched by magnetic negative selection; naive cells were then positively selected on CD45RA, and the negative fraction formed the memory subset. After blood collection by leukapheresis, PBMCs were isolated using Ficoll-Histopaque density gradient centrifugation and then cryopreserved in the vapor phase of liquid nitrogen. Analytical flow cytometry was used to check the purity and quantity of each magnetically sorted T cell population. Genomic DNA was isolated from each sorted fraction and quantified by UV absorbance on a Nanodrop 2000c.

The receptor chain draws on TRBV5-1 and TRBJ1-1; too little of a D gene remains to name it. The sequencing sample was made of memory CD4+ T cells sorted from blood. Explained via the paper, the cell subset or site label denotes: CD45RA-negative fraction. This clonotype was obtained from a woman in her twenties or thirties in good health. CDR3 loop: CASSIGPRENTEAFF. The DNA sequence is as follows: TGCGCCAGCAGCATTGGACCCCGGGAGAACACTGAAGCTTTCTTT.